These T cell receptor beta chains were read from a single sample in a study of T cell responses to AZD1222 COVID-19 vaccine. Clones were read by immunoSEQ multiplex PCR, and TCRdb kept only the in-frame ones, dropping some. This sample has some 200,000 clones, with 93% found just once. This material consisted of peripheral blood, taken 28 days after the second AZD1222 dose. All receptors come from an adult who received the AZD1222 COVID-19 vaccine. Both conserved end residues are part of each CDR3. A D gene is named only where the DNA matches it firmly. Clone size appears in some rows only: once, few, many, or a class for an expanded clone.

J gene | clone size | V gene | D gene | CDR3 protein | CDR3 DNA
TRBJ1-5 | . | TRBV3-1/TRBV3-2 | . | CASSRTARQPQHF | TGTGCCAGCAGCCGGACAGCCCGCCAGCCCCAGCATTTT
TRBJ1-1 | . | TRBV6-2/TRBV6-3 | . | CASSYLERTEAFF | TGTGCCAGCAGTTACCTAGAGAGGACTGAAGCTTTCTTT
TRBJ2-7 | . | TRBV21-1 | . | CATVGPQYF | TGTGCCACGGTTGGACCGCAGTACTTC
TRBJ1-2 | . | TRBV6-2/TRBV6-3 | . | CASSYDNYGYTF | TGTGCCAGCAGTTACGATAACTATGGCTACACCTTC
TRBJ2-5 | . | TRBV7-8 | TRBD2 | CASSSAGPGLAGVLRETQYF | TGTGCCAGCAGCTCCGCCGGACCGGGACTAGCGGGGGTCCTCCGGGAGACCCAGTACTTC
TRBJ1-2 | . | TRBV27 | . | CASSLSGVSGYTF | TGTGCCAGCAGTTTATCGGGGGTTTCCGGCTACACCTTC
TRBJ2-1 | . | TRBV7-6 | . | CASSLVSIRAFDEQFF | TGTGCCAGCAGCTTAGTGAGTATCAGGGCGTTCGATGAGCAGTTCTTC
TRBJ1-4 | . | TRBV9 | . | CASSGVNEEKLFF | TGTGCCAGCAGCGGGGTAAATGAGGAAAAACTGTTTTTT
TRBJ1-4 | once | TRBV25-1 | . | CASRQNLGPHEKLFF | TGTGCCAGCAGACAGAATTTGGGTCCCCATGAAAAACTGTTTTTT
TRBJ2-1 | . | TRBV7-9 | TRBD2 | CASSPRGGEYNEQFF | TGTGCCAGCAGCCCACGGGGGGGAGAGTACAATGAGCAGTTCTTC
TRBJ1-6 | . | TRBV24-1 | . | CATSEGQGSPLHF | TGTGCCACCAGTGAAGGTCAGGGCTCACCCCTCCACTTT
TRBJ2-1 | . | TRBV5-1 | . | CASSFKDRMPEQFF | TGCGCCAGCAGCTTTAAGGACAGAATGCCAGAGCAGTTCTTC
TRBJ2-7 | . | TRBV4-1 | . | CASSQDPQGYEQYF | TGCGCCAGCAGCCAAGATCCCCAGGGCTACGAGCAGTACTTC
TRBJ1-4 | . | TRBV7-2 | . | CASSLGIGQGGEKLFF | TGTGCCAGCAGCTTAGGGATAGGGCAGGGAGGGGAAAAACTGTTTTTT
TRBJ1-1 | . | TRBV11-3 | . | CASSLGSETEAFF | TGTGCCAGCAGCTTAGGTTCAGAAACTGAAGCTTTCTTT
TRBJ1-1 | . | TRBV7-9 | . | CASRPRQEGNTEAFF | TGTGCCAGCAGGCCCCGACAGGAGGGGAACACTGAAGCTTTCTTT
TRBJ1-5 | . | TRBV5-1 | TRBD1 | CASSSGQANQPQHF | TGCGCCAGCAGCTCCGGACAGGCCAATCAGCCCCAGCATTTT
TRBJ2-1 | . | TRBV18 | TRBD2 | CASSPGLADNEQFF | TGTGCCAGCTCACCGGGACTAGCTGACAATGAGCAGTTCTTC
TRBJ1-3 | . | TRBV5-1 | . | CASSLIPSSGNTIYF | TGCGCCAGCAGCTTGATTCCTAGCTCTGGAAACACCATATATTTT
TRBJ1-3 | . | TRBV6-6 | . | CASTGQGRSGNTIYF | TGTGCCAGCACCGGACAAGGCCGCTCTGGAAACACCATATATTTT
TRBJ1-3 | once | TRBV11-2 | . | CASSLDWAVSGNTIYF | TGTGCCAGCAGCTTAGATTGGGCCGTCTCTGGAAACACCATATATTTT
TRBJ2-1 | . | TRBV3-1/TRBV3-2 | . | CASSQVGEQFF | TGTGCCAGCAGCCAAGTCGGGGAGCAGTTCTTC
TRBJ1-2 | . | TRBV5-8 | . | CASSLRAGLGYGYTF | TGTGCCAGCAGCTTGCGAGCCGGGCTGGGCTATGGCTACACCTTC
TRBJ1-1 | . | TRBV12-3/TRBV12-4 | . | CASSLGYGTEAFF | TGTGCCAGCAGTTTAGGGTATGGAACTGAAGCTTTCTTT
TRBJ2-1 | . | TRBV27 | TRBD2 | CASSLFRGLAGGLTYNEQFF | TGTGCCAGCAGTTTATTTAGGGGACTAGCGGGGGGTTTGACCTACAATGAGCAGTTCTTC
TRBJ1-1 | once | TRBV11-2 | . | CASSLGRDTEAFF | TGTGCCAGCAGCTTAGGACGGGACACTGAAGCTTTCTTT
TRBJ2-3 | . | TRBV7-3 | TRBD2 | CASSLYVREGTQYF | TGTGCCAGCAGCTTATACGTCCGGGAGGGTACGCAGTATTTT
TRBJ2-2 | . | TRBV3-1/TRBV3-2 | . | CASSQVGGGKAGELFF | TGTGCCAGCAGCCAAGTCGGAGGGGGCAAGGCCGGGGAGCTGTTTTTT
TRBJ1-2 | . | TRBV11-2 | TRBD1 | CASRPQTGYNYGYTF | TGTGCCAGCCGACCCCAGACAGGGTACAACTATGGCTACACCTTC
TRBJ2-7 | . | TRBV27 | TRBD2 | CASNPPGTSGGEYEQYF | TGTGCCAGCAACCCTCCCGGGACTAGCGGGGGGGAGTACGAGCAGTACTTC
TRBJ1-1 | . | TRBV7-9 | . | CASSLAGLNTEAFF | TGTGCCAGCAGCTTAGCTGGGTTGAACACTGAAGCTTTCTTT
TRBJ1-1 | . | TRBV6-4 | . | CASSETWNTEAFF | TGTGCCAGCAGTGAGACCTGGAACACTGAAGCTTTCTTT
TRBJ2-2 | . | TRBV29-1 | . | CSVGPAGTGELFF | TGCAGCGTTGGGCCCGCAGGGACCGGGGAGCTGTTTTTT
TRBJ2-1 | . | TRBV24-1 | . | CATKGGNDNEQFF | TGTGCCACAAAAGGAGGGAATGACAATGAGCAGTTCTTC
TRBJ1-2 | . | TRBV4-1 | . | CASSTQYRDNYGYTF | TGCGCCAGCAGCACCCAATACAGGGACAACTATGGCTACACCTTC
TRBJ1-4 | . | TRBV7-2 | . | CASSLPGSATNEKLFF | TGTGCCAGCAGCCTCCCGGGCAGTGCAACTAATGAAAAACTGTTTTTT
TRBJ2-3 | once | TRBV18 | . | CASSPLPSLTDTQYF | TGTGCCAGCTCACCACTGCCCAGTCTCACAGATACGCAGTATTTT